Listed here are 17 T cell receptor beta chains from one sample, sequenced in a study of beta chain bispecific antibodies for T cell cancers. General observations from the study: In these mixed samples, most targeted TRBV reads derived from the leukemia cell line. Anti-TRBV12 exposure, compared with anti-CD19, reduced the TRBV12-3 proportion of TRBV signal by around 99%.

Expansion lasted approximately 3 days, with either anti-CD3 antibody OKT3 or CD3/CD28 beads. For these receptors, no antigen is known. TCRdb itself ran the 5' RACE reads through MiXCR, one entry per CDR3 protein. The sample holds tens of thousands of distinct CDR3 sequences, 2% to 2.5% seen once. The input for sequencing was healthy donor T cells cultured with leukemia cells, taken from a culture containing a bispecific antibody targeting TCR Vbeta12. The receptors shown here come from a human donor in good health. Some clones in this sample may be carry-over from other donors' samples.

This clonotype was seen ten or more times. The chain couples TRBV2 to TRBJ2-2, with TRBD1 as a possible D gene (6 bases). The V end was cut by 2 bases, the J end by 5 bases, with 12 bases between. The CDR3 contains 15 residues. Germline V CDR1 and CDR2: SNHLY, FYNNEI. CDR3 in DNA: TGTGCCAGCAGTGAACGGACAGTCAGGACCGGGGAGCTGTTTTTT. This translates into CASSERTVRTGELFF.

There are many counts of this clonotype. The V and J genes are TRBV5-1 and TRBJ1-1; 9 nucleotides line up with TRBD1. Germline CDR1 SGHRS, CDR2 YFSETQ. The CDR3 covers 16 residues. The junction had 11 bases not matched to a gene; V was cut back by 4 bases and J by 4 bases. In nucleotides, the CDR3 is TGCGCCAGCAGCCCCGAGGACAGGGGATGGGGCACTGAAGCTTTCTTT. This translates into CASSPEDRGWGTEAFF.

This clonotype was found many times. This sequence joins TRBV27 and TRBJ1-2; 8 positions agree with TRBD1. CDR1 is MNHEY, CDR2 SMNVEV, per germline (reference sequence). CDR3 length: 15 residues. V was clipped by 3 bases and J by 0 bases; unmatched bases: 3. CDR3 loop: CASSFRTGSNYGYTF. CDR3 coding DNA: TGTGCCAGCAGTTTCCGGACAGGGTCTAACTATGGCTACACCTTC.

This clonotype was detected many times. The chain links TRBV29-1 to TRBJ1-2, with 10 nucleotides matching TRBD1. Germline CDR1 SQVTM, CDR2 ANQGSEA. This CDR3 has 13 amino acids. Trimming removed 4 bases from V and 8 bases from J; junction bases left unmatched: 7. CDR3 nucleotides: TGCAGCGTTGGACAGGGGGCCATGAGGGGCTACACCTTC. Its protein is CSVGQGAMRGYTF.

This clonotype was seen at least ten times. The genes are TRBV18 and TRBJ1-1; D gene unclear. The CDR3 is 15 residues long. Between the trimmed V and J ends, which lost 0 bases and 7 bases, there was a span of 15 bases. Germline-derived CDR1 and CDR2 are KGHSH and LQKENI. The CDR3 loop is CASSPPEGSGGEAFF. The CDR3 DNA sequence: TGTGCCAGCTCACCACCGGAGGGTTCAGGCGGTGAAGCTTTCTTT. The full variable domain, with the rest looked up from reference TRBV18 and TRBJ1-1, is NAGVMQNPRHLVRRRGQEARLRCSPMKGHSHVYWYRQLPEEGLKFMVYLQKENIIDESGMPKERFSAEFPKEGPSILRIQQVVRGDSAAYFCASSPPEGSGGEAFFGQGTRLTVV.

This clonotype has at least ten counts. This rearrangement joins TRBV12-3 or TRBV12-4 to TRBJ2-5; 8 positions match TRBD2. Trimming took 6 bases from V and 5 from J; bases not matched to a gene: 5. The CDR3 spans 13 residues. CDR3 loop: CASRLTSGETQYF. Written as DNA, the CDR3 is TGTGCCAGCAGGCTAACTAGCGGTGAGACCCAGTACTTC.

This clonotype was counted many times. The genes are TRBV4-1 and TRBJ1-5; D gene ambiguous. V gave up 0 bases and J gave up 11 bases, with 8 bases separating them. This CDR3 comprises 12 residues. Per the germline V gene, CDR1 is MGHRA and CDR2 is YSYEKL. The CDR3 sequence is CASSQDGRTQHF. The CDR3 DNA is TGCGCCAGCAGCCAAGACGGCAGGACCCAGCATTTT.

This clonotype has at least ten counts. V usage is TRBV7-3 and J usage is TRBJ2-1; 11 nucleotides align to TRBD2. Germline V gives CDR1 SGHTA, CDR2 FQGTGA. The CDR3 runs 21 residues. V trimming: 2 bases; J trimming: 1 base; junction bases outside the gene matches: 16. As DNA, the CDR3 is TGTGCCAGCAGCTTATCGATCCTAGCTAGCGGGGGGCCTGAGTCCTACAATGAGCAGTTCTTC. As protein: CASSLSILASGGPESYNEQFF.

This clonotype was picked up a small number of times. The rearrangement joins TRBV30 to TRBJ2-1, with D unclear. There are 12 residues in the CDR3. Germline assignment: CDR1 GTSNPN and CDR2 SVGIG (reference sequence). Between the trimmed V and J ends, which lost 0 bases and 10 bases, there was a span of 10 bases. This CDR3 reads CAWSVLSPEQFF. The DNA of the CDR3 is TGTGCCTGGAGTGTACTTAGCCCCGAGCAGTTCTTC.

Many counts were recorded for this clonotype. The V call is TRBV28, the J call TRBJ1-5; the D is unclear. This CDR3 has 13 amino acids. Germline V lookup: CDR1 MDHEN, CDR2 SYDVKM. Trimming stripped 1 base from V and 5 bases from J, with 6 bases between. DNA for the CDR3: TGTGCCAGCAGTTTATATCTTGATCAGCCCCAGCATTTT. It is translated as CASSLYLDQPQHF.

This clonotype is medium-sized (0.01 to 0.1%). The genes are TRBV10-3 and TRBJ2-1; D perhaps matches TRBD2 (7 bases). Germline V gene lookup returns CDR1 ENHRY and CDR2 SYGVKD. The CDR3 consists of 16 residues. The V end lost 6 bases, the J end lost 1 base, and 16 bases lay between the germline ends. In nucleotides, the CDR3 is TGTGCCATCAGCACGGGGGGCGAAGGATCCTACAATGAGCAGTTCTTC. Amino acid sequence: CAISTGGEGSYNEQFF.

This clonotype was found many times. V usage is TRBV19 and J usage is TRBJ1-5; D remains ambiguous. V was shortened by 3 bases and J by 4 bases, with 13 bases between the two germline ends. Germline-derived CDR1 and CDR2 are LNHDA and SQIVND (reference sequence). This CDR3 has 15 residues. The CDR3 here is CASSISAGMNQPQHF. The DNA of the CDR3 is TGTGCCAGTAGTATTAGCGCGGGGATGAATCAGCCCCAGCATTTT.

To note about this clonotype: The germline gene is not matched at one end of the junction; a read error may be the cause. The chain links TRBV27 to TRBJ1-1, with D unresolved. The germline V gene encodes CDR1 MNHEY and CDR2 SMNVEV (reference sequence). The CDR3 totals 13 residues. CDR3 sequence reads: CTSSFSENTEAFF. Written as DNA, the CDR3 is TGTACCAGCAGTTTTTCGGAGAACACTGAAGCTTTCTTT.

The V and J genes are TRBV29-1 and TRBJ2-7; the D is unclear. The V gene's germline CDR1 is SQVTM and CDR2 ANQGSEA. V gave up 4 bases and J gave up 0 bases, with 7 bases separating them. The CDR3 is 12 amino acids. As DNA, the CDR3 is TGCAGCGTTGCTCCCAGCTCCTACGAGCAGTACTTC. Amino acids: CSVAPSSYEQYF.

The sample holds many counts of this clonotype. This chain connects TRBV5-1 to TRBJ2-1; perhaps TRBD2 as D (6 bases). The V end was cut by 4 bases, the J end by 5 bases, with 25 bases between. Germline values: CDR1 SGHRS, CDR2 YFSETQ. The CDR3 length is 18 residues. The CDR3 DNA sequence: TGCGCCAGCAGCCGACTAGTTGGGCCCGGGATCGGTCACAATGAGCAGTTCTTC. Translating gives CASSRLVGPGIGHNEQFF.

This clonotype was counted a few times. The chain uses TRBV6-6 and TRBJ2-1; possible D gene TRBD2, 6 bases. The CDR3 has 16 residues. Trimming cost V 2 bases and J 7 bases, with 18 bases left between them. Germline V gene lookup returns CDR1 MNHNY and CDR2 SVGAGI (reference sequence). CDR3 DNA: TGTGCCAGCAGTTACGGGACGGGGGTCTTCTGGAATGAGCAGTTCTTC. Translating gives CASSYGTGVFWNEQFF.

This clonotype was observed many times. The chain links TRBV27 to TRBJ2-3, with 7 bases matching TRBD1. Looked up from germline, CDR1 is MNHEY and CDR2 is SMNVEV (reference sequence). This CDR3 contains 18 residues. J was trimmed by 2 bases and V by 3 bases; bases with no gene match: 14. CDR3 amino acids: CASSFRGTADSYTDTQYF. CDR3 nucleotides: TGTGCCAGCAGTTTTCGTGGGACAGCGGATTCGTACACAGATACGCAGTATTTT.